This T cell receptor beta chain was found in a study of shared clonotypes between healthy human individuals. This CDR3 contains 13 residues. Germline V CDR1 and CDR2: KGHSH, LQKENI. The V end was cut by 2 bases, the J end by 9 bases, with 11 bases between. Assay: immunoSEQ multiplex PCR; the TCRdb copy retains only in-frame clones and omits some. This sample has approximately 240,000 clones, with 65% found just once. This sequence joins TRBV18 and TRBJ2-1; tentative D call: TRBD1 (6 bases). The material sequenced was memory CD4+ T cells sorted from blood. Subset meaning: CD45RA-negative fraction. The receptor was derived from a man aged 25-45 years in good health. Here the CDR3 reads CASSPVQGAEQFF. In nucleotides, the CDR3 is TGTGCCAGCTCACCAGTACAGGGAGCTGAGCAGTTCTTC. The full variable domain, rest sourced from reference TRBV18 and TRBJ2-1, is NAGVMQNPRHLVRRRGQEARLRCSPMKGHSHVYWYRQLPEEGLKFMVYLQKENIIDESGMPKERFSAEFPKEGPSILRIQQVVRGDSAAYFCASSPVQGAEQFFGPGTRLTVL.